This TCR beta chain comes out of a study of OX40 agonist ivuxolimab in advanced cancers. V trimming: 4 bases; J trimming: 5 bases; junction bases outside the gene matches: 7. The CDR3 contains 15 residues. CDR1 SNHLY and CDR2 FYNNEI come from the germline V gene. Using immunoSEQ multiplex PCR, the repertoire was profiled, and TCRdb retains in-frame clones only, with some absent. The table records 65,000 to 95,000 clones, over 80% of them present only once. The specimen comprised CD4+ or CD8+ T cells sorted from blood, sampled in a trial of the OX40 agonist ivuxolimab. The chain couples TRBV2 to TRBJ2-5, with 10 bases fitting TRBD2. The TCR comes from an adult with an advanced solid tumor such as melanoma, head and neck, liver or kidney cancer. CDR3 protein: CASSGSSGSYETQYF. CDR3 sequence (DNA): TGTGCCAGCAGTGGGTCTAGCGGGAGTTACGAGACCCAGTACTTC.